The 27 T cell receptor beta chains listed next were all sequenced from one sample in a study of blood T cell repertoires in COVID-19. Libraries were prepared by immunoSEQ multiplex PCR; TCRdb keeps only in-frame clonotypes and omits some of them. The data hold roughly 74,000 clones, with roughly 84% observed a single time. The sample consisted of peripheral blood. The receptors were gathered from a man in his sixties or seventies with active or convalescent COVID-19.

The chain employs TRBV7-2 and TRBJ1-3; a weak D match, TRBD1 (6 bases). CDR1 and CDR2 from the germline V gene are SGHTA and FQGNSA. The V end was cut by 2 bases, the J end by 0 bases, with 11 bases between. CDR3 length equals 16 residues. The CDR3 coding sequence is TGTGCCAGCAGCTTAACGGGACACCTCTCTGGAAACACCATATATTTT. Its protein product is CASSLTGHLSGNTIYF.

The chain has TRBV4-1 and TRBJ2-3, with TRBD2 matching over 16 bases. CDR1 is MGHRA and CDR2 is YSYEKL in the germline V gene. Losses at the gene ends were 4 bases for V and 0 bases for J; bases not matched to a gene: 4. This CDR3 has 18 residues. In DNA form, the CDR3 reads TGCGCCAGCAGCCGGGGACTAGCGGGGGGGCCTAGCACAGATACGCAGTATTTT. The encoded protein is CASSRGLAGGPSTDTQYF.

The V and J genes are TRBV5-4 and TRBJ2-2; possible D gene TRBD2, 5 bases. CDR3 size: 16 residues. The germline gives CDR1 SGHNT, CDR2 YYREEE (reference sequence). With 0 bases removed from V and 6 bases from J, the gap between germline ends came to 15 bases. CDR3 DNA: TGTGCCAGCAGCTTGGCTCTAGCCCTCTCGCCCGGGGAGCTGTTTTTT. This translates into CASSLALALSPGELFF.

The J gene is TRBJ2-3, the V gene TRBV30, with a tentative D call TRBD2 (5 bases). The germline V gene encodes CDR1 GTSNPN and CDR2 SVGIG (reference sequence). Trimming shortened V by 4 bases and J by 2 bases, and 13 bases separated the two germline ends. The CDR3 length is 14 residues. The CDR3 protein is CAWTTSGVTDTQYF. As DNA, the CDR3 is TGTGCCTGGACGACCTCCGGGGTCACAGATACGCAGTATTTT. The whole variable domain, filled in from reference TRBV30 and TRBJ2-3, reads SQTIHQWPATLVQPVGSPLSLECTVEGTSNPNLYWYRQAAGRGLQLLFYSVGIGQISSEVPQNLSASRPQDRQFILSSKKLLLSDSGFYLCAWTTSGVTDTQYFGPGTRLTVL.

The chain couples TRBV29-1 to TRBJ2-1; 11 bases align to TRBD2. Germline CDR1 is SQVTM and CDR2 is ANQGSEA. CDR3 length: 13 residues. V was clipped by 7 bases and J by 9 bases; unmatched bases: 8. The CDR3 loop reads CSAILAGVVEQFF. The CDR3 DNA reads TGCAGCGCCATACTAGCGGGAGTAGTTGAGCAGTTCTTC.

The genes are TRBV5-8 and TRBJ2-7, with a tentative D call TRBD2 (5 bases). V was trimmed by 0 bases and J by 3 bases, leaving 16 bases between them. This CDR3 is 16 amino acids long. Germline CDR1 is SGHTS and CDR2 is YDEGEE. CDR3: CASSLALFPGDYEQYF. CDR3 nucleotide sequence: TGTGCCAGCAGCTTGGCCTTATTCCCCGGGGACTACGAGCAGTACTTC.

The V call is TRBV7-6, the J call TRBJ1-1; perhaps TRBD1 as D (5 bases). Germline CDR1 SGHVS, CDR2 FNYEAQ. CDR3 size: 14 residues. V was cut by 3 bases and J by 1 base, with 9 bases left in between. CDR3 protein: CASSLGRANTEAFF. The CDR3, as DNA: TGTGCCAGCAGCTTGGGCAGGGCGAACACTGAAGCTTTCTTT.

The gene calls are TRBV11-2 and TRBJ2-1; 9 bases line up with TRBD2. The CDR3 totals 15 residues. From germline, CDR1 is SGHAT and CDR2 FQNNGV. V shed 2 bases and J 4 bases; nucleotides not matched to a gene: 3. The CDR3: CASSLRTSEYNEQFF. The CDR3 DNA is TGTGCCAGCAGCTTACGGACTAGCGAGTACAATGAGCAGTTCTTC.

The chain recombines TRBV7-8 with TRBJ1-4; D is ambiguous. The CDR3 is 14 amino acids. The V and J ends lost 1 base and 7 bases respectively, with 10 bases between them. Germline-derived CDR1 and CDR2 are SGHVS and FQNEAQ. The CDR3 loop is CASSLDSEIEKLFF. DNA for the CDR3: TGTGCCAGCAGCTTAGACAGTGAGATTGAAAAACTGTTTTTT.

This clone occurred a few times. The chain links TRBV20-1 to TRBJ1-1; D is perhaps TRBD1 (5 bases). This CDR3 region has 11 residues. The V gene's germline CDR1 is DFQATT and CDR2 SNEGSKA (reference sequence). Trimming stripped 6 bases from V and 0 bases from J, with 5 bases between. This chain's CDR3 is CSAQVNTEAFF. CDR3 coding DNA: TGCAGTGCACAGGTGAACACTGAAGCTTTCTTT.

V usage is TRBV5-1 and J usage is TRBJ1-1, with 8 bases identical to TRBD1. This CDR3 contains 13 residues. Germline CDR1 is SGHRS and CDR2 is YFSETQ. Losses at the gene ends were 5 bases for V and 2 bases for J; bases not matched to a gene: 2. The CDR3 DNA is TGCGCCAGCAGACAGGGGGGAAACACTGAAGCTTTCTTT. Translated, it gives CASRQGGNTEAFF.

The V call is TRBV4-2, the J call TRBJ2-3; D call uncertain. The CDR3 has 17 amino acids. With 0 bases removed from V and 1 base from J, the gap between germline ends came to 14 bases. Germline assignment: CDR1 LGHNA and CDR2 YNFKEQ. CDR3 DNA: TGTGCCAGCAGCCAAGACACCATTTCCCTAGGCACAGATACGCAGTATTTT. It encodes CASSQDTISLGTDTQYF.

The chain joins TRBV6-5 to TRBJ2-1; 12 nucleotides line up with TRBD2. Trimming at V came to 10 bases and at J to 2 bases, leaving 3 bases not matched to a gene. Per germline, CDR1 MNHEY and CDR2 SVGAGI. This CDR3 is 14 amino acids long. The CDR3: CATRTSGTYNEQFF. The CDR3 DNA sequence: TGTGCCACACGGACTAGCGGGACCTACAATGAGCAGTTCTTC.

The chain combines TRBV19 with TRBJ1-6, with 8 bases fitting TRBD1. Germline V lookup: CDR1 LNHDA, CDR2 SQIVND (reference sequence). V dropped 6 bases and J dropped 8; count of bases not matched to a gene: 6. This CDR3 spans 14 amino acids. CDR3 nucleotides: TGTGCCAGTAGCGGCGGACAGGGCTATTCACCCCTCCACTTT. Its translation is CASSGGQGYSPLHF.

CDR3 sequence: CASSLTSGVGPDTQYF. CDR3 coding DNA: TGTGCCAGCAGCTTAACTAGCGGGGTAGGCCCAGATACGCAGTATTTT. V gene TRBV7-6 combines with J gene TRBJ2-3; 10 nucleotides line up with TRBD2. Germline-derived CDR1 and CDR2 are SGHVS and FNYEAQ. Trimming took 2 bases from V and 4 from J; bases not matched to a gene: 6. The CDR3 loop spans 16 amino acids.

The genes are TRBV28 and TRBJ1-6, with D tentatively TRBD1 (5 bases). Germline lookup yields CDR1 MDHEN and CDR2 SYDVKM. The length of the CDR3 is 15 residues. With 3 bases removed from V and 7 bases from J, the gap between germline ends came to 13 bases. CDR3 sequence: CASSFYQGLNSPLHF. CDR3 sequence (DNA): TGTGCCAGCAGTTTTTACCAGGGCCTAAATTCACCCCTCCACTTT.

This CDR3 is CAISPPGGREQYF. CDR3 nucleotides: TGTGCCATCAGCCCCCCAGGGGGGCGCGAGCAGTACTTC. The chain employs TRBV10-3 and TRBJ2-7, with TRBD1 as a possible D gene (7 bases). V lost 6 bases and J 6 bases, leaving 15 bases between the germline ends. The CDR3 sequence is 13 residues long. Germline loops: CDR1 ENHRY, CDR2 SYGVKD.

The gene calls are TRBV7-9 and TRBJ2-7, with D hard to call. Trimming cost V 2 bases and J 4 bases, with 3 bases left between them. The CDR3 extends over 11 amino acids. Germline CDR1 and CDR2: SEHNR and FQNEAQ (reference sequence). Written as DNA, the CDR3 is TGTGCCAGCAGCTTACAGTACGAGCAGTACTTC. Translation gives CASSLQYEQYF. Combining the CDR3 with reference TRBV7-9 and TRBJ2-7 gives the whole variable domain DTGVSQNPRHKITKRGQNVTFRCDPISEHNRLYWYRQTLGQGPEFLTYFQNEAQLEKSRLLSDRFSAERPKGSFSTLEIQRTEQGDSAMYLCASSLQYEQYFGPGTRLTVT.

The V call is TRBV6-5, the J call TRBJ2-3; 8 bases map to TRBD1. J gave up 2 bases and V 4 bases, and 8 bases lay outside the gene matches. Germline assignment: CDR1 MNHEY and CDR2 SVGAGI. The CDR3 totals 16 residues. The CDR3 protein is CASSFLTGAITDTQYF. CDR3 nucleotides: TGTGCCAGCAGTTTCCTGACAGGGGCCATCACAGATACGCAGTATTTT.

The rearrangement links TRBV5-4 to TRBJ2-3, with D perhaps TRBD1 (5 bases). The germline V gene encodes CDR1 SGHNT and CDR2 YYREEE (reference sequence). This CDR3 comprises 15 residues. Trimming cost V 0 bases and J 5 bases, with 13 bases left between them. In DNA form, the CDR3 reads TGTGCCAGCAGCTTGGAGTTAGGGGTGGGAGATACGCAGTATTTT. Its translation: CASSLELGVGDTQYF.

The CDR3 loop reads CASSLTWNTGELFF. CDR3 sequence (DNA): TGCGCCAGCAGCTTGACATGGAACACCGGGGAGCTGTTTTTT. The chain employs TRBV5-1 and TRBJ2-2, with unresolved D. CDR3 length equals 14 residues. Germline CDR1 and CDR2: SGHRS and YFSETQ. The V end was cut by 1 base, the J end by 1 base, with 5 bases between. Full variable domain (missing parts from reference TRBV5-1 and TRBJ2-2): KAGVTQTPRYLIKTRGQQVTLSCSPISGHRSVSWYQQTPGQGLQFLFEYFSETQRNKGNFPGRFSGRQFSNSRSEMNVSTLELGDSALYLCASSLTWNTGELFFGEGSRLTVL.

The chain carries TRBV5-6 and TRBJ1-2, with a possible D match to TRBD1 (6 bases). Trimming left V 3 bases short and J 1 base short, with 16 bases between. CDR3 length: 16 residues. Germline CDR1 and CDR2: SGHDT and YYEEEE. This CDR3 is CASSSWTDPINYGYTF. The CDR3 nucleotides are TGTGCCAGCAGCTCCTGGACAGATCCGATTAACTATGGCTACACCTTC.

CDR3 coding DNA: TGTGCCAGCAGTCCCCCGGTGTGGAAACAGACACCACAAGATACGCAGTATTTT. This sequence encodes CASSPPVWKQTPQDTQYF. This chain uses TRBV28 with TRBJ2-3; no definite D call. The CDR3 totals 18 residues. CDR1 is MDHEN, CDR2 SYDVKM, per germline. Deletions cut 5 bases from V and 5 bases from J, with 26 bases between.

The genes are TRBV6-5 and TRBJ1-1; a weak D match, TRBD1 (6 bases). V lost 0 bases and J 5 bases, leaving 13 bases between the germline ends. This CDR3 region has 15 residues. Germline CDR1 reads MNHEY; CDR2 reads SVGAGI. CDR3 amino acids: CASSYSSGAGTEAFF. The CDR3 DNA reads TGTGCCAGCAGTTACTCATCAGGGGCTGGGACTGAAGCTTTCTTT.

The chain joins TRBV19 to TRBJ1-6, with 8 bases that match TRBD1. V trimming: 7 bases; J trimming: 6 bases; junction bases outside the gene matches: 8. Germline CDR1 and CDR2: LNHDA and SQIVND (reference sequence). The CDR3 is 15 amino acids. As DNA, the CDR3 is TGTGCCAGTAATAACCCCGGGACAGGTAATTCACCCCTCCACTTT. Translating it yields CASNNPGTGNSPLHF.

The chain uses TRBV7-6 and TRBJ2-5; 9 bases agree with TRBD1. Germline V gene lookup returns CDR1 SGHVS and CDR2 FNYEAQ. J gave up 4 bases and V 5 bases, and 8 bases lay outside the gene matches. The CDR3 runs 15 residues. The chain's CDR3 is CASSTRTGAGETQYF. CDR3 nucleotide sequence: TGTGCCAGCAGCACCCGGACAGGGGCAGGAGAGACCCAGTACTTC.

This rearrangement joins TRBV19 to TRBJ1-1; tentatively, D is TRBD1 (5 bases). The V and J ends lost 3 bases and 5 bases respectively, with 13 bases between them. CDR3 length equals 14 residues. CDR1 is LNHDA, CDR2 SQIVND, per germline (reference sequence). CDR3 nucleotides: TGTGCCAGTAGTATGAGCAGGGCAGAGACTGAAGCTTTCTTT. It yields the protein CASSMSRAETEAFF. The full variable domain, completed using reference TRBV19 and TRBJ1-1, is DGGITQSPKYLFRKEGQNVTLSCEQNLNHDAMYWYRQDPGQGLRLIYYSQIVNDFQKGDIAEGYSVSREKKESFPLTVTSAQKNPTAFYLCASSMSRAETEAFFGQGTRLTVV.